The 27 T cell receptor beta chains below come from one sample, sequenced in a study of cytomegalovirus exposure and HLA in healthy donors. In the PCR, 60 Vbeta and 13 Jbeta primers were used. Method: immunoSEQ multiplex PCR; TCRdb's copy keeps in-frame clones and lacks some. The data hold around 160,000 clones, with roughly 77% observed a single time. The specimen sequenced was PBMCs. These receptors all stem from a woman between 40 and 55 years old in good health and CMV-seropositive.

This CDR3 is CASSVVWDTTMSGANVLTF. CDR3 DNA sequence: TGTGCCAGCAGCGTAGTATGGGACACCACAATGTCTGGGGCCAACGTCCTGACTTTC. The chain joins TRBV9 to TRBJ2-6, with D possibly TRBD1 on 6 matching bases. This CDR3 has 19 amino acids. Germline loops: CDR1 SGDLS, CDR2 YYNGEE. Trimming took 0 bases from V and 1 from J, leaving 17 bases between them.

The genes are TRBV7-6 and TRBJ1-6, with 9 positions matching TRBD1. CDR3 size: 15 residues. After removal of 5 bases from V and 5 bases from J, the junction contained 4 bases not matched to a gene. Per the germline V gene, CDR1 is SGHVS and CDR2 is FNYEAQ. CDR3 protein: CASSGRQGDNSPLHF. CDR3 bases: TGTGCCAGCAGCGGCCGACAGGGGGATAATTCACCCCTCCACTTT.

Only a few counts were recorded for this clone. The V gene is TRBV9, the J gene TRBJ2-1, with a possible D match to TRBD2 (6 bases). Trimming stripped 2 bases from V and 4 bases from J, with 10 bases between. The CDR3 contains 14 residues. CDR1 and CDR2 from the germline V gene are SGDLS and YYNGEE. CDR3 sequence: CASSVSGDYNEQFF. The CDR3 nucleotides read TGTGCCAGCAGCGTTAGCGGAGATTACAATGAGCAGTTCTTC.

This sequence joins TRBV7-2 and TRBJ1-2; the D is unclear. V was pared by 5 bases and J by 4 bases, with 11 bases between. The CDR3 extends over 13 amino acids. CDR1 and CDR2 (germline): SGHTA, FQGNSA. The CDR3 loop is CASSPVHTYGYTF. The CDR3 DNA follows: TGTGCCAGCAGCCCCGTTCACACCTATGGCTACACCTTC.

The genes are TRBV27 and TRBJ1-1, with 10 bases aligning to TRBD1. In germline, CDR1 is MNHEY, CDR2 SMNVEV (reference sequence). The J segment lost 2 bases and the V segment lost 4 bases, leaving 7 bases of the junction unmatched. The CDR3 totals 16 residues. Here the CDR3 DNA reads TGTGCCAGCAGTTCTTGGGACAGGGGAGCAAACACTGAAGCTTTCTTT. The encoded protein is CASSSWDRGANTEAFF.

This clone was counted a few times. The chain is built from TRBV21-1 and TRBJ2-5; the D segment call TRBD2 is taken from the table without a DNA check. TRBV21-1 is shown as a pseudogene. The length of the CDR3 is 14 residues. CDR3 DNA sequence: TGTGCCAGCAGCAAGGAGGAGAGCTCAGAGACCCAGTACTTC. Translating it yields CASSKEESSETQYF.

The chain recombines TRBV7-2 with TRBJ1-1; D uncertain. V was trimmed by 7 bases and J by 0 bases, leaving 15 bases between them. CDR1 and CDR2 from the germline V gene are SGHTA and FQGNSA. CDR3 size: 15 residues. CDR3 coding DNA: TGTGCCAGCAAACTTAGTGGTAGCGTGAACACTGAAGCTTTCTTT. Protein product: CASKLSGSVNTEAFF.

The J gene is TRBJ1-2, the V gene TRBV10-3; D possibly corresponds to TRBD1 (5 bases). V lost 5 bases and J lost 7, with 17 bases in between. This CDR3 is built from 14 residues. Germline loops: CDR1 ENHRY, CDR2 SYGVKD. CDR3: CAISLKEGKSGYTF. As DNA, the CDR3 is TGTGCCATCAGTCTAAAGGAGGGGAAGTCTGGCTACACCTTC.

The chain has TRBV7-9 and TRBJ1-4, with D possibly being TRBD1 (5 bases). CDR1 and CDR2 from the germline V gene are SEHNR and FQNEAQ (reference sequence). The CDR3 consists of 13 residues. Trimming removed 6 bases at V and 5 bases at J, with 10 bases between. The CDR3 region has the DNA TGTGCCAGCAGTCCGGGGGGGAATGAAAAACTGTTTTTT. As protein: CASSPGGNEKLFF.

The gene calls are TRBV6-1 and TRBJ1-6; weak D call: TRBD1 (5 bases). The CDR3 totals 14 residues. Per germline, CDR1 MNHNS and CDR2 SASEGT. V dropped 7 bases and J dropped 6 bases, with 13 bases sitting between them. The DNA of the CDR3 is TGTGCCAGCATGACAGCTATTGGTAATTCACCCCTCCACTTT. Amino acids: CASMTAIGNSPLHF.

The chain is built from TRBV10-3 and TRBJ2-5, with 10 bases fitting TRBD2. Losses at the gene ends were 3 bases for V and 2 bases for J; bases not matched to a gene: 3. Per germline, CDR1 ENHRY and CDR2 SYGVKD. CDR3 length: 15 amino acids. The CDR3 DNA is TGTGCCATCAGTGATCAAGCGGGGGGGCAAGAGACCCAGTACTTC. Translating it yields CAISDQAGGQETQYF.

This clone has a handful of counts. The chain is built from TRBV7-2 and TRBJ2-3, with TRBD2 identical over 8 bases. The germline V gene encodes CDR1 SGHTA and CDR2 FQGNSA. V gave up 2 bases and J gave up 1 base; unmatched junction bases: 2. The length of the CDR3 is 15 residues. The DNA of the CDR3 is TGTGCCAGCAGCTTACCGACTAGCGGCACAGATACGCAGTATTTT. Its translation is CASSLPTSGTDTQYF.

The rearrangement joins TRBV11-3 to TRBJ2-7, with TRBD2 matching over 12 bases. V lost 5 bases and J lost 3; bases outside the gene matches: 5. Germline CDR1 reads SGHNT; CDR2 reads YENEEA. The CDR3 spans 15 residues. The CDR3, as DNA: TGTGCCAGCAGCCGGACTAGCGGGGACCGCTACGAGCAGTACTTC. This encodes CASSRTSGDRYEQYF.

With regard to this clone: Sequence at one end of the junction differs from germline and may be a read error. J is TRBJ2-3 and V is TRBV29-1; 8 nucleotides match TRBD1. Germline loops: CDR1 SQVTM, CDR2 ANQGSEA. The CDR3 runs to 10 residues. The CDR3, as DNA: TGCAGCGCTGAACAGGGGGGTCAGTATTTT. Translating gives CSAEQGGQYF.

V gene TRBV28 combines with J gene TRBJ2-3; D gene uncertain. CDR3 length: 15 amino acids. V was shortened by 4 bases and J by 2 bases, with 13 bases between the two germline ends. Germline CDR1 and CDR2: MDHEN and SYDVKM. Here the CDR3 reads CASSSPQTPTDTQYF. Written as DNA, the CDR3 is TGTGCCAGCAGTTCCCCCCAGACACCCACAGATACGCAGTATTTT.

The chain couples TRBV10-1 to TRBJ2-1; 12 bases align to TRBD2. The junction had 4 bases not matched to a gene; V was cut back by 2 bases and J by 8 bases. The CDR3 loop spans 15 amino acids. The germline gives CDR1 WNHNN, CDR2 SYGVQD (reference sequence). CDR3 amino acids: CASSEGLAGFDEQFF. The CDR3 bases are TGCGCCAGCAGTGAGGGACTAGCGGGATTCGATGAGCAGTTCTTC.

There are a few counts of this clone. This sequence joins TRBV4-2 and TRBJ1-2, with TRBD1 matching over 7 bases. V lost 0 bases to trimming and J lost 4 bases; unmatched junction nucleotides: 5. CDR3 size: 15 residues. Germline CDR1 is LGHNA and CDR2 is YNFKEQ. CDR3 loop: CASSQDLGQFYGYTF. The CDR3 DNA follows: TGTGCCAGCAGCCAAGATTTGGGACAGTTCTATGGCTACACCTTC.

The chain has TRBV19 and TRBJ1-1, with D uncertain. The CDR3 loop spans 13 amino acids. V was clipped by 2 bases and J by 10 bases, with 14 bases between them. Germline values: CDR1 LNHDA, CDR2 SQIVND (reference sequence). DNA of the CDR3: TGTGCCAGTAGTATATCGGGAGGGATGGGAGCTTTCTTT. Amino acid sequence: CASSISGGMGAFF. The whole variable domain, remainder taken from reference TRBV19 and TRBJ1-1, is DGGITQSPKYLFRKEGQNVTLSCEQNLNHDAMYWYRQDPGQGLRLIYYSQIVNDFQKGDIAEGYSVSREKKESFPLTVTSAQKNPTAFYLCASSISGGMGAFFGQGTRLTVV.

This clone was counted a single time. CDR3 nucleotides: TGTGCCAGCAGCGCCGGGGGGGGAGAAAAGGGCTACACCTTC. Translating it yields CASSAGGGEKGYTF. The V gene is TRBV5-4, the J gene TRBJ1-2, with D maybe TRBD1 (5 bases). The CDR3 has 14 residues. V lost 4 bases and J lost 8, with 18 bases in between. The V gene's germline CDR1 is SGHNT and CDR2 YYREEE (reference sequence). The full variable domain, in which reference TRBV5-4 and TRBJ1-2 provide the parts outside the CDR3, is ETGVTQSPTHLIKTRGQQVTLRCSSQSGHNTVSWYQQALGQGPQFIFQYYREEENGRGNFPPRFSGLQFPNYSSELNVNALELDDSALYLCASSAGGGEKGYTFGSGTRLTVV.

J is TRBJ1-1 and V is TRBV6-5; D is unresolved. V was cut by 4 bases and J by 0 bases, with 6 bases left in between. The CDR3 is made up of 13 amino acids. From germline, CDR1 is MNHEY and CDR2 SVGAGI. The CDR3 DNA follows: TGTGCCAGCAGTTCGGGAATGAACACTGAAGCTTTCTTT. Amino acids: CASSSGMNTEAFF.

A single count supports this clone. The chain carries TRBV5-4 and TRBJ2-2; possibly TRBD1 for D (5 bases). CDR1 is SGHNT, CDR2 YYREEE, per germline (reference sequence). This CDR3 is built from 18 residues. The V and J ends lost 4 bases and 0 bases respectively, with 19 bases between them. For the CDR3, the DNA is TGTGCCAGCAGCGGTCAAAATAGGGGCGTAGCGAACACCGGGGAGCTGTTTTTT. Translating it yields CASSGQNRGVANTGELFF.

The chain recombines TRBV4-3 with TRBJ2-7; maybe TRBD1 (6 bases). In germline, CDR1 is LGHNA, CDR2 YSLEER. The CDR3 extends over 15 amino acids. Trimming took off 3 bases at V and 3 bases at J, with 15 bases between the two ends. For the CDR3, the DNA is TGCGCCAGCAGCCAGTCTCTACAGGGATTCTACGAGCAGTACTTC. Protein product: CASSQSLQGFYEQYF.

This clone turned up a few times. This chain connects TRBV28 to TRBJ1-4; 7 nucleotides align to TRBD1. The CDR3 is made up of 14 amino acids. Germline lookup yields CDR1 MDHEN and CDR2 SYDVKM. V was pared by 4 bases and J by 4 bases, with 3 bases of the junction left unmatched. CDR3 sequence (DNA): TGTGCCAGCAGTTCCGGGACAGTTAATGAAAAACTGTTTTTT. This translates into CASSSGTVNEKLFF.

This clone has just one count. The chain carries TRBV4-3 and TRBJ2-7; perhaps TRBD2 as D (6 bases). Trimming left V 5 bases short and J 0 bases short, with 11 bases between. This CDR3 has 14 residues. Germline CDR1 is LGHNA and CDR2 is YSLEER. Here the CDR3 reads CASSSGLSSYEQYF. The DNA for the CDR3 is TGCGCCAGCAGCTCGGGACTGAGCTCCTACGAGCAGTACTTC.

V and J are TRBV6-6 and TRBJ2-7, with 8 bases fitting TRBD2. This CDR3 is built from 16 residues. The ends lost 4 bases at V and 2 bases at J; junction bases unmatched: 10. Germline lookup yields CDR1 MNHNY and CDR2 SVGAGI (reference sequence). The CDR3 loop reads CASSSTSSGSPYEQYF. In nucleotides, the CDR3 is TGTGCCAGCAGTTCGACTAGCAGCGGGAGCCCCTACGAGCAGTACTTC.

V and J are TRBV19 and TRBJ2-7, with 7 bases lining up with TRBD1. J was trimmed by 0 bases and V by 5 bases; bases with no gene match: 4. This CDR3 is built from 14 residues. Germline CDR1 is LNHDA and CDR2 is SQIVND (reference sequence). The chain's CDR3 is CASSRQGSSYEQYF. The CDR3 bases are TGTGCCAGTAGTCGACAGGGCAGCTCCTACGAGCAGTACTTC.

The V and J genes are TRBV7-2 and TRBJ1-2; D is ambiguous. V lost 1 base and J lost 8, with 14 bases in between. Per germline, CDR1 SGHTA and CDR2 FQGNSA. The CDR3 length is 14 residues. Here the CDR3 reads CASSLGERRSGYTF. The CDR3 DNA reads as TGTGCCAGCAGCTTAGGGGAGCGGAGGAGCGGCTACACCTTC.